A single sample gave rise to the 32 T cell receptor beta chains below, sequenced in a study of blood T cell repertoires in COVID-19. TCRdb's table, derived via immunoSEQ multiplex PCR, lists solely in-frame clones and lacks some. The sample consists of about 28,000 clones, over 70% of them appearing once. Material: peripheral blood. The receptors derive from a woman between 55 and 75 years old with acute or convalescent COVID-19.

As regards this clone: The identical CDR3 is also encoded by other nucleotide sequences in the sample. This chain joins TRBV2 and TRBJ2-3, with 7 bases aligning to TRBD2. V dropped 8 bases and J dropped 1; count of bases not matched to a gene: 3. There are 13 residues in the CDR3. Looked up from germline, CDR1 is SNHLY and CDR2 is FYNNEI. The CDR3 nucleotides are TGTGCCAGCCGAAGCGGGGGCACAGATACGCAGTATTTT. The encoded protein is CASRSGGTDTQYF.

V and J are TRBV30 and TRBJ2-3; TRBD1 is a possible D gene (6 bases). Trimming removed 1 base at V and 2 bases at J, with 10 bases between. The CDR3 runs 14 residues. The germline CDR1 and CDR2 sequences are GTSNPN and SVGIG (reference sequence). In nucleotides, the CDR3 is TGTGCCTGGAGTGGCAGGGGCATCACAGATACGCAGTATTTT. Amino acids: CAWSGRGITDTQYF. The whole variable domain, filled in from reference TRBV30 and TRBJ2-3, reads SQTIHQWPATLVQPVGSPLSLECTVEGTSNPNLYWYRQAAGRGLQLLFYSVGIGQISSEVPQNLSASRPQDRQFILSSKKLLLSDSGFYLCAWSGRGITDTQYFGPGTRLTVL.

This sequence joins TRBV5-1 and TRBJ2-2, with D unresolved. CDR3 length: 14 amino acids. In germline, CDR1 is SGHRS, CDR2 YFSETQ. V lost 0 bases to trimming and J lost 5 bases, with 8 bases between them. The CDR3 here is CASSLVPSTGELFF. CDR3 sequence (DNA): TGCGCCAGCAGCTTGGTTCCGAGTACCGGGGAGCTGTTTTTT.

The rearrangement uses TRBV18 and TRBJ2-5; maybe TRBD1 (6 bases). The germline V gene has CDR1 KGHSH and CDR2 LQKENI. Trimming took 0 bases from V and 4 from J, leaving 6 bases between them. The CDR3 is 13 amino acids. The CDR3 sequence: CASSPPGAETQYF. The CDR3, as DNA: TGTGCCAGCTCACCACCGGGGGCAGAGACCCAGTACTTC.

This clone was picked up a small number of times. The chain employs TRBV2 and TRBJ1-2; TRBD1 is a possible D gene (6 bases). This CDR3 has 14 residues. Trimming left V 1 base short and J 4 bases short, with 10 bases between. Germline values: CDR1 SNHLY, CDR2 FYNNEI. The CDR3 DNA reads as TGTGCCAGCAGTGAAGGCCCAGGGGTCTATGGCTACACCTTC. Translating gives CASSEGPGVYGYTF.

The chain recombines TRBV9 with TRBJ2-1; D remains unclear. CDR1 is SGDLS and CDR2 is YYNGEE in the germline V gene. V was shortened by 0 bases and J by 2 bases, with 12 bases between the two germline ends. The CDR3 totals 16 residues. CDR3 amino acids: CASSVAGRRTYNEQFF. The CDR3 nucleotides are TGTGCCAGCAGCGTAGCTGGTCGGAGAACCTACAATGAGCAGTTCTTC.

The genes are TRBV20-1 and TRBJ1-2, with TRBD1 matching 9 bases. This CDR3 comprises 11 residues. Germline CDR1 is DFQATT and CDR2 is SNEGSKA (reference sequence). The DNA of the CDR3 is TGCAGCGTAGACAGGGGGTATGGCTACACCTTC. Translation gives CSVDRGYGYTF.

The chain employs TRBV18 and TRBJ2-3, with a tentative D call TRBD2 (6 bases). V shed 3 bases and J shed 5 bases, with 9 bases lying between them. The CDR3 runs 13 residues. The germline V gene encodes CDR1 KGHSH and CDR2 LQKENI. The CDR3 is CASSPSGGDTQYF. CDR3 DNA: TGTGCCAGCTCACCGTCCGGGGGAGATACGCAGTATTTT.

This rearrangement joins TRBV4-1 to TRBJ1-4; no clear D gene. The V gene's germline CDR1 is MGHRA and CDR2 YSYEKL. The CDR3 has 13 residues. Between the trimmed V and J ends, which lost 0 bases and 8 bases, there was a span of 7 bases. The CDR3 spells CASSQDVGEKLFF. DNA for the CDR3: TGCGCCAGCAGCCAAGACGTGGGCGAAAAACTGTTTTTT.

Points on this clone: In the same sample, other DNA sequences code for this CDR3. The genes are TRBV6-1 and TRBJ1-3; a weak D match, TRBD1 (5 bases). Deletions cut 3 bases from V and 4 bases from J, with 13 bases between. The CDR3 length is 15 residues. Germline loops: CDR1 MNHNS, CDR2 SASEGT. The CDR3 protein is CASSDQGSSGNTIYF. The CDR3 nucleotides read TGTGCCAGCAGTGACCAGGGTTCATCCGGAAACACCATATATTTT.

CDR3 loop: CASSLKAFGTGKLNTEAFF. As DNA, the CDR3 is TGCGCCAGCAGCTTGAAGGCTTTCGGGACAGGGAAATTGAACACTGAAGCTTTCTTT. This chain joins TRBV5-1 and TRBJ1-1, with 9 bases fitting TRBD1. From germline, CDR1 is SGHRS and CDR2 YFSETQ. The CDR3 runs to 19 residues. V lost 1 base, J lost 0 bases, and 13 bases stayed unmatched.

This clone turned up a few times. J is TRBJ2-2 and V is TRBV27, with D possibly TRBD2 on 5 matching bases. Trimming took off 7 bases at V and 5 bases at J, with 14 bases between the two ends. There are 14 residues in the CDR3. Germline V lookup: CDR1 MNHEY, CDR2 SMNVEV (reference sequence). The chain's CDR3 is CASTRGEGTGELFF. The CDR3 DNA is TGTGCCAGCACCCGGGGAGAAGGGACCGGGGAGCTGTTTTTT.

V and J are TRBV20-1 and TRBJ2-1; no clear D gene. With 3 bases removed from V and 4 bases from J, the gap between germline ends came to 4 bases. Germline-derived CDR1 and CDR2 are DFQATT and SNEGSKA (reference sequence). This CDR3 has 11 amino acids. CDR3 region: CSASLYNEQFF. The CDR3, as DNA: TGCAGTGCTAGCCTATACAATGAGCAGTTCTTC.

This chain joins TRBV20-1 and TRBJ2-7; no clear D gene. Per the germline V gene, CDR1 is DFQATT and CDR2 is SNEGSKA (reference sequence). This CDR3 has 11 residues. V gave up 3 bases and J gave up 2 bases, with 5 bases separating them. The CDR3, as DNA: TGCAGTGCTAGGGGCCCCTACGAGCAGTACTTC. Translating it yields CSARGPYEQYF.

This chain uses TRBV30 with TRBJ1-3; D is unclear. Per germline, CDR1 GTSNPN and CDR2 SVGIG (reference sequence). CDR3 length: 13 amino acids. Trimming shortened V by 0 bases and J by 4 bases, and 7 bases separated the two germline ends. The CDR3 is CAWSVSGGNTIYF. The DNA for the CDR3 is TGTGCCTGGAGTGTATCGGGAGGAAACACCATATATTTT.

The V and J genes are TRBV13 and TRBJ2-7; D might be TRBD1 (6 bases). Trimming removed 5 bases from V and 1 base from J, with 12 bases in between. This CDR3 has 14 amino acids. Per germline, CDR1 PRHDT and CDR2 FYEKMQ (reference sequence). CDR3 bases: TGTGCCAGCAGCCCGGACAGATGGTCCTACGAGCAGTACTTC. Its translation: CASSPDRWSYEQYF.

The J gene is TRBJ1-1, the V gene TRBV5-1, with TRBD1 matching over 7 bases. Unmatched junction bases numbered 12, after V lost 4 bases and J lost 3 bases. CDR3 length equals 16 residues. Germline lookup yields CDR1 SGHRS and CDR2 YFSETQ. The CDR3 reads CASSPGHGDSYTEAFF. CDR3 coding DNA: TGCGCCAGCAGCCCTGGGCATGGGGACAGCTACACTGAAGCTTTCTTT.

The chain employs TRBV7-9 and TRBJ2-7; 7 bases are a match to TRBD1. This CDR3 contains 15 residues. Germline V gene lookup returns CDR1 SEHNR and CDR2 FQNEAQ (reference sequence). The V segment lost 5 bases and the J segment 7 bases; nucleotides outside the gene matches: 14. The CDR3 DNA is TGTGCCAGCAGCCCCGGACAGGTAGGGTTAGAGGAGCAGTACTTC. The encoded protein is CASSPGQVGLEEQYF.

In DNA form, the CDR3 reads TGTGCCAGCACCCGGACTGGGGACAGTTTATCACCCCTCCACTTT. Translation gives CASTRTGDSLSPLHF. The V call is TRBV7-3, the J call TRBJ1-6; 7 nucleotides match TRBD1. This CDR3 comprises 15 residues. The J segment lost 10 bases and the V segment lost 7 bases, leaving 13 bases of the junction unmatched. Germline V gene sequence: CDR1 SGHTA, CDR2 FQGTGA.

CDR3 in amino acids: CASSLSQGADEQYF. The CDR3 DNA follows: TGCGCCAGCAGCTTGTCTCAGGGGGCTGACGAGCAGTACTTC. The gene calls are TRBV5-1 and TRBJ2-7; 8 bases are a match to TRBD1. The trim removed 1 base at V and 5 bases at J, leaving 5 bases unmatched. This CDR3 comprises 14 residues. CDR1 and CDR2 from the germline V gene are SGHRS and YFSETQ.

The sample holds a few counts of this clone. This chain links TRBV30 with TRBJ1-3; TRBD1 might be the D (6 bases). This CDR3 contains 13 residues. V dropped 8 bases and J dropped 2 bases, with 13 bases sitting between them. Germline V gene data show CDR1 as GTSNPN and CDR2 as SVGIG (reference sequence). In DNA form, the CDR3 reads TGTGCCCAACAGGGTGCTCCTGGAAACACCATATATTTT. This translates into CAQQGAPGNTIYF.

This sequence joins TRBV7-2 and TRBJ1-1; 10 bases are shared with TRBD1. The CDR3 spans 17 residues. Germline CDR1 SGHTA, CDR2 FQGNSA. J lost 1 base, V lost 2 bases, and 7 bases had no gene match. Here the CDR3 reads CASSLRGGDRGNTEAFF. The CDR3 nucleotides are TGTGCCAGCAGCTTACGTGGCGGGGACAGGGGGAACACTGAAGCTTTCTTT.

This clone was counted between two and nine times. The V call is TRBV5-1, the J call TRBJ1-6; TRBD1 aligns across 8 bases. In germline, CDR1 is SGHRS, CDR2 YFSETQ. The V segment lost 4 bases and the J segment 5 bases; nucleotides outside the gene matches: 8. CDR3 length equals 16 residues. CDR3 amino acids: CASSPASGGHNSPLHF. CDR3 coding DNA: TGCGCCAGCAGCCCGGCATCAGGGGGCCATAATTCACCCCTCCACTTT. Combining the CDR3 with reference TRBV5-1 and TRBJ1-6 gives the whole variable domain KAGVTQTPRYLIKTRGQQVTLSCSPISGHRSVSWYQQTPGQGLQFLFEYFSETQRNKGNFPGRFSGRQFSNSRSEMNVSTLELGDSALYLCASSPASGGHNSPLHFGNGTRLTVT.

J is TRBJ1-2 and V is TRBV9, with a tentative D call TRBD1 (6 bases). The CDR3 sequence is 15 residues long. With 4 bases removed from V and 0 bases from J, the gap between germline ends came to 13 bases. Germline assignment: CDR1 SGDLS and CDR2 YYNGEE. The CDR3 sequence is CASSTTGLSNYGYTF. For the CDR3, the DNA is TGTGCCAGCAGCACTACAGGGCTCTCTAACTATGGCTACACCTTC.

The gene calls are TRBV28 and TRBJ1-2; D remains unclear. Germline lookup yields CDR1 MDHEN and CDR2 SYDVKM. Trimming pared 2 bases from V and 4 bases from J, leaving 11 bases between. This CDR3 comprises 14 residues. The CDR3 bases are TGTGCCAGCAGTTTAGCGCGGGGTGGCTATGGCTACACCTTC. It is translated as CASSLARGGYGYTF.

The chain links TRBV5-4 to TRBJ2-4, with 9 bases aligning to TRBD2. Germline assignment: CDR1 SGHNT and CDR2 YYREEE (reference sequence). The CDR3 contains 17 residues. Germline trimming cut 4 bases from V and 4 bases from J; bases unmatched to any gene: 12. The CDR3 region has the DNA TGTGCCAGCAGCCCCCGGGGGGTAGCGGGGGCTAAAAACATTCAGTACTTC. It yields the protein CASSPRGVAGAKNIQYF.

This clone was counted only a few times. V usage is TRBV18 and J usage is TRBJ1-3, with TRBD1 matching over 8 bases. The trim removed 2 bases at V and 8 bases at J, leaving 8 bases unmatched. The CDR3 loop spans 15 amino acids. Germline V lookup: CDR1 KGHSH, CDR2 LQKENI. Here the CDR3 reads CASSPTPSQGDTIYF. The CDR3 nucleotides are TGTGCCAGCTCACCAACCCCCTCACAGGGGGACACCATATATTTT.

The V call is TRBV6-1, the J call TRBJ1-1; D uncertain. Germline V CDR1 and CDR2: MNHNS, SASEGT. V lost 2 bases to trimming and J lost 4 bases, with 11 bases between them. The CDR3 runs to 14 residues. The CDR3 DNA reads TGTGCCAGCAGTGAACTGGTGACGGGCACTGAAGCTTTCTTT. Translating gives CASSELVTGTEAFF.

The chain employs TRBV6-5 and TRBJ1-5; 7 bases line up with TRBD1. The trim removed 5 bases at V and 9 bases at J, leaving 7 bases unmatched. Germline CDR1 MNHEY, CDR2 SVGAGI. The CDR3 is 13 residues long. Written as DNA, the CDR3 is TGTGCCAGCAGTCCCAGACAGGGTTTGCCCCAGCATTTT. It is translated as CASSPRQGLPQHF.

Only a few counts were recorded for this clone. This sequence joins TRBV5-4 and TRBJ1-2; 7 bases are a match to TRBD1. This CDR3 region has 14 residues. CDR1 is SGHNT and CDR2 is YYREEE in the germline V gene (reference sequence). Trimming cost V 0 bases and J 3 bases; bases outside gene matches: 2. The CDR3 coding sequence is TGTGCCAGCAGCTTGGAAGGGGGCCACTATGGCTACACCTTC. This gives the protein CASSLEGGHYGYTF.

This clone appeared once. The rearrangement uses TRBV4-2 and TRBJ1-2; D is uncertain. CDR3 length: 14 residues. Germline V gives CDR1 LGHNA, CDR2 YNFKEQ. Deletions cut 5 bases from V and 2 bases from J, with 12 bases between. The CDR3 DNA follows: TGTGCCAGCAGCTTCCCTGAGAGAAACTATGGCTACACCTTC. Its translation is CASSFPERNYGYTF.

This chain uses TRBV5-4 with TRBJ2-5; 9 bases align to TRBD1. The V gene's germline CDR1 is SGHNT and CDR2 YYREEE (reference sequence). V lost 4 bases and J lost 2; bases outside the gene matches: 9. There are 16 residues in the CDR3. The CDR3 sequence: CASSRTGTGFQETQYF. The CDR3 DNA follows: TGTGCCAGCAGCCGCACCGGGACAGGGTTTCAAGAGACCCAGTACTTC.